The 31 T cell receptor beta chains below all came from one sample that was sequenced in a study of blood T cell repertoires in COVID-19. TCRdb keeps only in-frame clones here, not all; method: immunoSEQ multiplex PCR. The sample records 64,000 or so clones, approximately 78% being singletons. Sequenced material: peripheral blood. All receptors derive from a human donor in a cohort sampled during active COVID-19.

This clone was seen more than once but under ten times. The chain carries TRBV30 and TRBJ1-6, with 8 bases fitting TRBD1. Germline V gene sequence: CDR1 GTSNPN, CDR2 SVGIG (reference sequence). After removal of 3 bases from V and 7 bases from J, the junction contained 5 bases not matched to a gene. This CDR3 region has 14 residues. The CDR3 here is CAWSGRQGNSPLHF. Here the CDR3 DNA reads TGTGCCTGGAGCGGAAGACAGGGGAATTCACCCCTCCACTTT.

Written as DNA, the CDR3 is TGTGCCAGCAGCTTAGGGTACAGGGGGCCTCAGCCCCAGCATTTT. It encodes CASSLGYRGPQPQHF. The chain uses TRBV7-2 and TRBJ1-5; the match to TRBD1 covers 9 bases. The CDR3 sequence is 15 residues long. Germline values: CDR1 SGHTA, CDR2 FQGNSA. Losses at the gene ends were 1 base for V and 6 bases for J; bases not matched to a gene: 4.

The chain joins TRBV19 to TRBJ1-2, with D perhaps TRBD1 (6 bases). V was clipped by 7 bases and J by 0 bases, with 12 bases between them. Germline values: CDR1 LNHDA, CDR2 SQIVND (reference sequence). This CDR3 spans 14 amino acids. The CDR3 reads CASTRTATNYGYTF. Here the CDR3 DNA reads TGTGCCAGTACCCGGACAGCAACTAACTATGGCTACACCTTC.

The V call is TRBV11-2, the J call TRBJ2-1, with D maybe TRBD1 (6 bases). This CDR3 is 15 amino acids long. Germline V gives CDR1 SGHAT, CDR2 FQNNGV. V lost 4 bases and J lost 6, with 16 bases in between. The CDR3 loop is CASSSKIQGSNEQFF. In DNA, the CDR3 is TGTGCCAGCAGCTCTAAAATTCAGGGGTCCAATGAGCAGTTCTTC.

The V gene is TRBV7-9, the J gene TRBJ2-3; no reliable D call. Germline V lookup: CDR1 SEHNR, CDR2 FQNEAQ (reference sequence). The V and J ends lost 5 bases and 8 bases respectively, with 14 bases between them. There are 13 residues in the CDR3. CDR3 sequence: CASSQVQSGTQYF. The CDR3 DNA sequence: TGTGCCAGCAGCCAAGTACAGTCCGGTACGCAGTATTTT.

The chain combines TRBV4-2 with TRBJ2-1; 9 positions match TRBD2. CDR3 length equals 16 residues. The germline CDR1 and CDR2 sequences are LGHNA and YNFKEQ. The V gene end was trimmed by 5 bases and the J gene end by 4 bases; junction bases not matched to a gene: 9. The DNA for the CDR3 is TGTGCCAGCAGCGGAGGCCCGCGGGGGGGGTACAATGAGCAGTTCTTC. Its protein is CASSGGPRGGYNEQFF.

V is TRBV16 and J is TRBJ1-6; 7 nucleotides align to TRBD1. The CDR3 loop spans 14 amino acids. The germline CDR1 and CDR2 sequences are KGHSY and FQNENV. The trim removed 5 bases at V and 7 bases at J, leaving 5 bases unmatched. The CDR3 coding sequence is TGTGCCAGCAGCTTCCGGGACAGCAATTCACCCCTCCACTTT. Protein product: CASSFRDSNSPLHF.

The chain joins TRBV6-5 to TRBJ2-5; 7 bases align to TRBD1. Germline V gene lookup returns CDR1 MNHEY and CDR2 SVGAGI. Trimming took 4 bases from V and 1 from J; bases not matched to a gene: 3. The CDR3 runs to 14 residues. The CDR3 region is CASSFGTAQETQYF. CDR3 DNA: TGTGCCAGCAGTTTCGGGACAGCCCAAGAGACCCAGTACTTC.

This chain uses TRBV24-1 with TRBJ2-1, with TRBD2 identical over 8 bases. Per germline, CDR1 KGHDR and CDR2 SFDVKD. The trim removed 5 bases at V and 9 bases at J, leaving 5 bases unmatched. This CDR3 comprises 13 residues. As DNA, the CDR3 is TGTGCCACCAGTGGGACTAGCTATACTGAGCAGTTCTTC. Translating gives CATSGTSYTEQFF.

The chain has TRBV5-5 and TRBJ2-5; D gene uncertain. Germline-derived CDR1 and CDR2 are SGHKS and YYEKEE (reference sequence). This CDR3 region has 16 residues. Between the trimmed V and J ends, which lost 0 bases and 1 base, there was a span of 13 bases. DNA of the CDR3: TGTGCCAGCAGCTTGGATTCCAGAGCGACCCAAGAGACCCAGTACTTC. Encoded protein: CASSLDSRATQETQYF.

The chain recombines TRBV28 with TRBJ2-1; D gene unclear. CDR1 MDHEN and CDR2 SYDVKM come from the germline V gene. The CDR3 consists of 9 residues. The CDR3 loop reads CARPQEQFF. The CDR3 nucleotides are TGTGCAAGGCCACAGGAGCAGTTCTTC.

The rearrangement links TRBV28 to TRBJ2-7, with TRBD2 as a possible D gene (6 bases). V was clipped by 6 bases and J by 3 bases, with 18 bases between them. This CDR3 is built from 15 residues. Per germline, CDR1 MDHEN and CDR2 SYDVKM. CDR3 bases: TGTGCCAGCAGAGCCTGGGACCTGGGGGGCTACGAGCAGTACTTC. This translates into CASRAWDLGGYEQYF.

This clone was found once. The chain uses TRBV28 and TRBJ1-5; 10 nucleotides match TRBD1. The junction had 4 bases not matched to a gene; V was cut back by 3 bases and J by 2 bases. This CDR3 is 16 amino acids long. Germline lookup yields CDR1 MDHEN and CDR2 SYDVKM. CDR3 loop: CASSLRTGGRNQPQHF. CDR3 bases: TGTGCCAGCAGTTTGAGGACAGGGGGTCGCAATCAGCCCCAGCATTTT.

The chain is built from TRBV3-1 (or the pseudogene TRBV3-2) and TRBJ2-1; 11 bases agree with TRBD2. The V gene end was trimmed by 5 bases and the J gene end by 9 bases; junction bases not matched to a gene: 9. In germline, CDR1 is LGHDT, CDR2 YNNKEL (reference sequence). CDR3 length: 15 amino acids. The CDR3, as DNA: TGTGCCAGCAGCGTGACTAGCGGGACGTATGCTGAGCAGTTCTTC. Translated, it gives CASSVTSGTYAEQFF.

This chain uses TRBV5-8 with TRBJ2-3; TRBD1 is a possible D gene (6 bases). The CDR3 is made up of 15 amino acids. Per germline, CDR1 SGHTS and CDR2 YDEGEE. Trimming shortened V by 1 base and J by 3 bases, and 12 bases separated the two germline ends. The CDR3 region is CASSLLMGATDTQYF. CDR3 DNA sequence: TGTGCCAGCAGCTTGTTGATGGGGGCGACAGATACGCAGTATTTT. The whole variable domain, remainder taken from reference TRBV5-8 and TRBJ2-3, is EAGVTQSPTHLIKTRGQQATLRCSPISGHTSVYWYQQALGLGLQFLLWYDEGEERNRGNFPPRFSGRQFPNYSSELNVNALELEDSALYLCASSLLMGATDTQYFGPGTRLTVL.

V is TRBV6-5 and J is TRBJ1-2, with a weak D call TRBD1 (6 bases). CDR1 MNHEY and CDR2 SVGAGI come from the germline V gene. CDR3 size: 16 residues. Trimming took 0 bases from V and 5 from J, leaving 16 bases between them. In nucleotides, the CDR3 is TGTGCCAGCAGTTACTCGAGGGGGGGGCGCGGGTATGGCTACACCTTC. This encodes CASSYSRGGRGYGYTF.

This clone was found a few times. The J gene is TRBJ1-1, the V gene TRBV19, with 8 bases fitting TRBD1. CDR1 LNHDA and CDR2 SQIVND come from the germline V gene (reference sequence). CDR3 length: 13 residues. J lost 7 bases, V lost 3 bases, and 4 bases had no gene match. The CDR3 DNA sequence: TGTGCCAGTAGTATGCAGGGGGCCGTTGAAGCTTTCTTT. This encodes CASSMQGAVEAFF.

This clone came up a few times. This sequence joins TRBV5-4 and TRBJ2-5; 7 bases fit TRBD2. The V gene's germline CDR1 is SGHNT and CDR2 YYREEE (reference sequence). V dropped 2 bases and J dropped 3; count of bases not matched to a gene: 1. The CDR3 totals 13 residues. CDR3 in DNA: TGTGCCAGCAGCTTTCGGGGGGAAGAGACCCAGTACTTC. This sequence encodes CASSFRGEETQYF.

V gene TRBV5-1 combines with J gene TRBJ2-2; D gene unclear. V lost 5 bases and J lost 3, with 11 bases in between. The CDR3 totals 14 residues. Germline values: CDR1 SGHRS, CDR2 YFSETQ. The CDR3 region is CASRIAGDTGELFF. In DNA form, the CDR3 reads TGCGCCAGCAGGATAGCCGGCGACACCGGGGAGCTGTTTTTT.

The rearrangement uses TRBV11-3 and TRBJ2-3; TRBD2 might be the D (5 bases). Between the trimmed V and J ends, which lost 1 base and 5 bases, there was a span of 10 bases. Germline lookup yields CDR1 SGHNT and CDR2 YENEEA. The CDR3 totals 14 residues. In DNA, the CDR3 is TGTGCCAGCAGCTTAGTACCAGGAGGAGATACGCAGTATTTT. Its protein is CASSLVPGGDTQYF.

This chain joins TRBV6-5 and TRBJ1-1, with D hard to call. This CDR3 is built from 16 residues. The V end lost 0 bases, the J end lost 10 bases, and 21 bases lay between the germline ends. Germline CDR1 reads MNHEY; CDR2 reads SVGAGI. The CDR3 spells CASSYSIVEHPAGAFF. The CDR3 nucleotides read TGTGCCAGCAGTTACTCGATAGTGGAACACCCAGCGGGAGCTTTCTTT.

This CDR3 is CASSYRGNNEQFF. The CDR3 DNA reads as TGTGCCAGCAGTTATAGGGGGAACAATGAGCAGTTCTTC. The V call is TRBV6-6, the J call TRBJ2-1, with a weak D call TRBD1 (6 bases). V was pared by 3 bases and J by 5 bases, with 8 bases between. CDR3 length: 13 amino acids. The germline gives CDR1 MNHNY, CDR2 SVGAGI (reference sequence).

This chain uses TRBV28 with TRBJ2-3, with D hard to call. The CDR3 sequence is 11 residues long. Per germline, CDR1 MDHEN and CDR2 SYDVKM. Trimming removed 7 bases at V and 6 bases at J, with 8 bases between. The CDR3 DNA is TGTGCCAGCACCCAGTGGGATACGCAGTATTTT. It specifies CASTQWDTQYF.

The V call is TRBV7-9, the J call TRBJ1-2, with 7 bases fitting TRBD1. The germline gives CDR1 SEHNR, CDR2 FQNEAQ (reference sequence). CDR3 size: 13 residues. The ends lost 5 bases at V and 8 bases at J; junction bases unmatched: 8. The CDR3 nucleotides read TGTGCCAGCAGCCCGACAGGGCCTCGAGGCTACACCTTC. Encoded protein: CASSPTGPRGYTF.

The chain carries TRBV28 and TRBJ2-1, with D possibly TRBD1 on 5 matching bases. CDR3 size: 14 residues. CDR1 and CDR2 from the germline V gene are MDHEN and SYDVKM. Trimming stripped 10 bases from V and 4 bases from J, with 17 bases between. CDR3 nucleotide sequence: TGTGCCACCTCAATACCCGACAGATACAATGAGCAGTTCTTC. Translated: CATSIPDRYNEQFF.

This clone was picked up a small number of times. The chain links TRBV14 to TRBJ1-3; D perhaps matches TRBD1 (5 bases). CDR3 length: 14 amino acids. Deletions cut 2 bases from V and 4 bases from J, with 9 bases between. Germline V gives CDR1 SGHDN, CDR2 FVKESK. The CDR3 sequence: CASSQTAGGNTIYF. The CDR3 coding sequence is TGTGCCAGCAGCCAAACGGCAGGGGGAAACACCATATATTTT.

The chain recombines TRBV6-5 with TRBJ1-2, with TRBD1 identical over 7 bases. CDR1 is MNHEY and CDR2 is SVGAGI in the germline V gene. The CDR3 length is 11 residues. Germline trimming cut 7 bases from V and 5 bases from J; bases unmatched to any gene: 1. CDR3 region: CASTGGYGYTF. CDR3 nucleotides: TGTGCCAGCACAGGGGGATATGGCTACACCTTC.

The chain has TRBV18 and TRBJ1-1; 9 nucleotides agree with TRBD1. In germline, CDR1 is KGHSH, CDR2 LQKENI. The CDR3 runs 13 residues. V was clipped by 3 bases and J by 4 bases; unmatched bases: 0. The CDR3 nucleotides are TGTGCCAGCTCACCGGGACAGGGCACTGAAGCTTTCTTT. Its protein is CASSPGQGTEAFF.

This clone was seen once. The chain employs TRBV7-8 and TRBJ1-4, with 8 bases aligning to TRBD1. Germline V lookup: CDR1 SGHVS, CDR2 FQNEAQ. V shed 4 bases, J shed 3 bases, and the junction held 7 bases outside the gene matches. The CDR3 totals 16 residues. In DNA, the CDR3 is TGTGCCAGCAGCTGGGAAATGACAGGGGCTAATGAAAAACTGTTTTTT. It yields the protein CASSWEMTGANEKLFF.

The chain joins TRBV19 to TRBJ2-3, with 12 bases identical to TRBD2. J was trimmed by 6 bases and V by 5 bases; bases with no gene match: 12. The V gene's germline CDR1 is LNHDA and CDR2 SQIVND (reference sequence). The CDR3 contains 17 residues. The DNA for the CDR3 is TGTGCCAGTAGTCTCGGACTAGCGGGGACCCGAGGGGATACGCAGTATTTT. Its protein product is CASSLGLAGTRGDTQYF. Full variable domain (rest looked up from reference TRBV19 and TRBJ2-3): DGGITQSPKYLFRKEGQNVTLSCEQNLNHDAMYWYRQDPGQGLRLIYYSQIVNDFQKGDIAEGYSVSREKKESFPLTVTSAQKNPTAFYLCASSLGLAGTRGDTQYFGPGTRLTVL.

V is TRBV11-2 and J is TRBJ2-6; a possible D gene is TRBD1 (5 bases). This CDR3 is 19 amino acids long. Per germline, CDR1 SGHAT and CDR2 FQNNGV. Between the trimmed V and J ends, which lost 3 bases and 3 bases, there was a span of 21 bases. The DNA of the CDR3 is TGTGCCAGCAGCTTTGGAAAATTTGAAGGGGATCTTGGGGCCAACGTCCTGACTTTC. This codes for CASSFGKFEGDLGANVLTF.